This entry features one T cell receptor (beta chain) sequence. TCRdb's copy holds only in-frame clones and misses some; the assay was immunoSEQ multiplex PCR. The data contain around 250,000 clones, around 87% of them seen just once; the ten biggest clones take up 0.37%. This entry is derived from a study of cytomegalovirus exposure and HLA in healthy donors. Trimming removed 2 bases at V and 9 bases at J, with 12 bases between. The CDR3 has 12 residues. Looked up from germline, CDR1 is SGDLS and CDR2 is YYNGEE. Source material: PBMCs. The origin of this receptor is a woman between 18 and 29 years old in good health and CMV-seronegative. This rearrangement joins TRBV9 to TRBJ2-7; D may be TRBD2 (6 bases). In DNA form, the CDR3 reads TGTGCCAGCAGCGTCCCCGGAGGGACGCAGTACTTC. The encoded protein is CASSVPGGTQYF.